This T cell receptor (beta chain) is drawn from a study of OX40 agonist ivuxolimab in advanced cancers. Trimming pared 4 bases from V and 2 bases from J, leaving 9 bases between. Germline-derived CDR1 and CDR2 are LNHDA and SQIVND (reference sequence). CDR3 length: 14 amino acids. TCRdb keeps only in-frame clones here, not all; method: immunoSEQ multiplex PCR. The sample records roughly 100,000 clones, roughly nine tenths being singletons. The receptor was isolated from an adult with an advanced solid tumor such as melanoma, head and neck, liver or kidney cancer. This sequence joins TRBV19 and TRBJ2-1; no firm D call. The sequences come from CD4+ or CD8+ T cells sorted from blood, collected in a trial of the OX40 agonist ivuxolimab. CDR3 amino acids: CASSRSPPYNEQFF. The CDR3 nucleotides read TGTGCCAGTAGTAGGTCCCCACCCTACAATGAGCAGTTCTTC.